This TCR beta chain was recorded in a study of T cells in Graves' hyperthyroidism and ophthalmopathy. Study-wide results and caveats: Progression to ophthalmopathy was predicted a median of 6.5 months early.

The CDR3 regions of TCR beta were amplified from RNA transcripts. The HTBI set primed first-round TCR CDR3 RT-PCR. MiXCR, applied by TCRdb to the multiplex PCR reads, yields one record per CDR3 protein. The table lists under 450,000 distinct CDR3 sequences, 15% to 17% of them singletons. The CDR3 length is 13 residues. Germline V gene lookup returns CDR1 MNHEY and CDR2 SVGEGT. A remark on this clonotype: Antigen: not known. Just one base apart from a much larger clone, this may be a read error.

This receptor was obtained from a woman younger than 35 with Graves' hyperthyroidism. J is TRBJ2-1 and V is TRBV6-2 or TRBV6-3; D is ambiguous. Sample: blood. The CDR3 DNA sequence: TGTGCCAGCAGTTACTTCAGGTACAATGAGCCGTTCTTC. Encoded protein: CASSYFRYNEPFF.